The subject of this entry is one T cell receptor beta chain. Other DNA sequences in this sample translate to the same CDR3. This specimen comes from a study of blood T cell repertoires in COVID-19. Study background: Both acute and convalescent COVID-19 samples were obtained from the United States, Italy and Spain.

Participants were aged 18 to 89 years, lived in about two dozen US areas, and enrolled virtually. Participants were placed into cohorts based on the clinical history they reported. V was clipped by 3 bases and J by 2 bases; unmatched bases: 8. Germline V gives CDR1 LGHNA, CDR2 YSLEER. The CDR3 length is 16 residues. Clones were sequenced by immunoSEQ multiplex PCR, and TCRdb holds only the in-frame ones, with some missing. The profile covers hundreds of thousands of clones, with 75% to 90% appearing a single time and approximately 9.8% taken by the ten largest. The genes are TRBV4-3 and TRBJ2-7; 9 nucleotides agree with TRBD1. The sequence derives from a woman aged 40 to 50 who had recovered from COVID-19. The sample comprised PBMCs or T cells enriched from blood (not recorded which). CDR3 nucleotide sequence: TGCGCCAGCAGCCAGGATACCGGGACAGGGACCTACGAGCAGTACTTC. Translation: CASSQDTGTGTYEQYF.